This TCR beta chain was sequenced in a study of blood T cell repertoires in COVID-19. Study information: T cells, B-cell-depleted T cells, or PBMCs provided the cDNA or gDNA that served as material.

The Seattle site enrolled patients during active infection and followed them longitudinally. CDR1 is MNHNY and CDR2 is SVGAGI in the germline V gene (reference sequence). V lost 7 bases and J lost 8; bases outside the gene matches: 11. The CDR3 extends over 14 amino acids. Per the authors' pipeline: Amplification with reference gene primers provided the estimates of nucleated cell counts. Sequencing used immunoSEQ multiplex PCR; TCRdb keeps in-frame clones, though not all of them. That table supplies the V and J calls and clone size; D and trimming were determined from the DNA. The repertoire consists of roughly 100,000 clones, with approximately 80% occurring once and the leading ten covering roughly 6.2%.

The sequenced sample consisted of peripheral blood. The TCR originated in a man aged 80 or over with COVID-19, enrolled during active disease. This rearrangement joins TRBV6-6 to TRBJ1-2; 9 bases are shared with TRBD1. The CDR3 DNA is TGTGCCAGCAACTCCGGGACAGGGCCTCACGGCTACACCTTC. This encodes CASNSGTGPHGYTF.